This TCR beta chain appears in the sequencing data of a study of OX40 agonist ivuxolimab in advanced cancers. About the study: Ivuxolimab is a fully human IgG2 antibody that activates OX40 (CD134). Dose-escalation patients suffered from hepatocellular carcinoma, melanoma, renal cell or head and neck cancer. Overall study results and limits: Partly responding patients at 0.1-3.0 mg/kg showed some of the smallest clonal expansion.

The protocol was immunoSEQ multiplex PCR, while the TCRdb copy is restricted to in-frame clones and leaves out a portion. The repertoire has tens of thousands of clones, around 88% of them found once; the top ten carry about 0.8%. Note on this clone: The antigen is not known.

The V segment lost 3 bases and the J segment 6 bases; nucleotides outside the gene matches: 9. The germline V gene encodes CDR1 KGHSH and CDR2 LQKENI. This CDR3 comprises 17 residues. The source material was CD4+ or CD8+ T cells sorted from blood, sampled in a trial of the OX40 agonist ivuxolimab. The chain recombines TRBV18 with TRBJ2-1; 12 nucleotides match TRBD2. This clonotype was obtained from an adult with an advanced solid tumor such as melanoma, head and neck, liver or kidney cancer. In DNA form, the CDR3 reads TGTGCCAGCTCACCCTTGACTAGCGGGAGAGCTGGCAATGAGCAGTTCTTC. This codes for CASSPLTSGRAGNEQFF.